This T cell receptor (beta chain) was recorded in a study of blood T cells in healthy people across ages. Study observations and caveats: TCR beta diversity per million T cells fell roughly linearly with age. TCR beta diversity tracked closely with naive T cell percentage.

Details on this clonotype: Antigen: not known.

Germline CDR1 reads MNHEY; CDR2 reads SVGEGT. V dropped 1 base and J dropped 1 base, with 8 bases sitting between them. CDR3 length equals 15 residues. Next came a second PCR, run for about 6 to 11 cycles, which used a sample-barcoded 5' primer along with a J-beta primer mix. TCRdb used MiXCR to reprocess the 5' RACE reads, holding one entry per CDR3 protein. The sample records under 2,000,000 distinct CDR3 sequences, around half being singletons. Isolating PBMCs gave at least 7 million of these cells per sample. The chain employs TRBV6-2 or TRBV6-3 and TRBJ2-4; possibly TRBD1 or TRBD2 for D (5 bases each). The material sequenced was blood. This sequence was found in a woman aged 40 to 50 in good health. CDR3 protein: CASSYWGTAKNIQYF. CDR3 nucleotide sequence: TGTGCCAGCAGTTACTGGGGGACGGCCAAAAACATTCAGTACTTC.